The 2 T cell receptor beta chains reported below all come from one sample, sequenced in a study of cytomegalovirus exposure and HLA in healthy donors. PCR involved 60 Vbeta and 13 Jbeta primers. Sequencing used immunoSEQ multiplex PCR; TCRdb keeps in-frame clones, though not all of them. The sample shows roughly 110,000 clones, approximately 60% of them seen only once. The sequencing sample was made of PBMCs. The receptors originated from a woman aged 25 to 39 in good health and CMV-seronegative.

J is TRBJ1-2 and V is TRBV5-1, with D tentatively TRBD1 (5 bases). V lost 0 bases and J 4 bases, leaving 13 bases between the germline ends. The CDR3 contains 15 residues. Per germline, CDR1 SGHRS and CDR2 YFSETQ. The CDR3 loop is CASSLARVRGYGYTF. As DNA, the CDR3 is TGCGCCAGCAGCTTGGCAAGGGTAAGGGGCTATGGCTACACCTTC.

The chain recombines TRBV6-1 with TRBJ2-7; 7 nucleotides match TRBD1. Germline lookup yields CDR1 MNHNS and CDR2 SASEGT. The V and J ends lost 9 bases and 0 bases, in that order; junction bases with no gene match: 8. The CDR3 is 14 residues long. CDR3 sequence: CASSSGTDSYEQYF. For the CDR3, the DNA is TGTGCCAGTTCCTCCGGGACAGACTCCTACGAGCAGTACTTC.